This T cell receptor (beta chain) was captured by sequencing in a study of cytomegalovirus exposure and HLA in healthy donors. CDR1 and CDR2 from the germline V gene are MNHNS and SASEGT. The CDR3 has 14 amino acids. Trimming removed 6 bases from V and 3 bases from J, with 14 bases in between. PCR was performed using 60 Vbeta and 13 Jbeta primers. Sequencing was performed with immunoSEQ multiplex PCR; in TCRdb, only in-frame clones are kept and a portion is missing. The sample has approximately 170,000 clones, 75% to 90% seen once. The chain has TRBV6-1 and TRBJ1-1; D is possibly TRBD1 (5 bases). What was sequenced was PBMCs. This receptor was taken from a male donor in good health and CMV-seronegative. The CDR3 DNA is TGTGCCAGCAGCTCCTTAGGGGCAGACACTGAAGCTTTCTTT. Its protein product is CASSSLGADTEAFF.